In its sample, the clone carrying this T cell receptor (beta chain) was seen many times. The source of the sample is a study of T-cell memory formation after mild COVID-19. Looking at the study overall: Clustering of TCRs was largely donor specific.

Germline V gives CDR1 SGHKS, CDR2 YYEKEE (reference sequence). V gave up 0 bases and J gave up 5 bases; unmatched junction bases: 4. This CDR3 region has 15 residues. A single record per CDR3 protein comes from TCRdb applying MiXCR to the 5' RACE reads. The sample has some 320,000 distinct CDR3 sequences, roughly an eighth seen once. The sequence derives from a man younger than 35 who had mild COVID-19 (a few samples of this study predate the infection). Cell type and time point are not known. V and J are TRBV5-5 and TRBJ2-1; TRBD1 aligns across 8 bases. The sequencing input was PBMCs or a T cell subset sorted from them (not recorded which). CDR3 protein: CASSLGTGPHNEQFF. The CDR3, as DNA: TGTGCCAGCAGCTTGGGGACAGGGCCCCACAATGAGCAGTTCTTC.